One and the same sample provided the 20 T cell receptor beta chains below, sequenced in a study of blood T cell repertoires in COVID-19. TCRdb's table, derived via immunoSEQ multiplex PCR, lists solely in-frame clones and lacks some. The repertoire holds about 120,000 clones, with approximately 85% as singletons. Sequencing input: peripheral blood. These receptors all come from an elderly man with acute or convalescent COVID-19.

The V call is TRBV11-2, the J call TRBJ2-5; D is perhaps TRBD1 (6 bases). Deletions cut 1 base from V and 4 bases from J, with 13 bases between. This CDR3 has 15 amino acids. CDR1 is SGHAT, CDR2 FQNNGV, per germline. The CDR3 sequence is CASSLGGGQRETQYF. DNA of the CDR3: TGTGCCAGCAGCTTAGGGGGCGGACAGAGAGAGACCCAGTACTTC.

V usage is TRBV7-3 and J usage is TRBJ2-1, with 7 bases that match TRBD2. Germline assignment: CDR1 SGHTA and CDR2 FQGTGA. With 0 bases clipped from V and 2 bases from J, the junction kept 4 bases outside the gene matches. The CDR3 totals 16 residues. CDR3 coding DNA: TGTGCCAGCAGCTTAACGCTAGCGGCAACCTACAATGAGCAGTTCTTC. Amino acid sequence: CASSLTLAATYNEQFF.

V and J are TRBV20-1 and TRBJ2-5; 10 bases agree with TRBD2. Germline V gene sequence: CDR1 DFQATT, CDR2 SNEGSKA (reference sequence). The ends lost 3 bases at V and 3 bases at J; junction bases unmatched: 7. The CDR3 extends over 15 amino acids. CDR3 in DNA: TGCAGTGCTAGTCCACTAGCGGGAAGGGAAGAGACCCAGTACTTC. Protein sequence: CSASPLAGREETQYF.

This clone was seen once. This chain links TRBV19 with TRBJ1-2; 8 bases align to TRBD1. This CDR3 has 14 residues. The V segment lost 5 bases and the J segment 4 bases; nucleotides outside the gene matches: 6. The germline V gene encodes CDR1 LNHDA and CDR2 SQIVND (reference sequence). In DNA, the CDR3 is TGTGCCAGTAGTGAGCAGGGGGCTGGCTATGGCTACACCTTC. It specifies CASSEQGAGYGYTF.

This clone was seen a few times. The V gene is TRBV24-1, the J gene TRBJ2-1, with D perhaps matching TRBD2 (6 bases). Trimming pared 3 bases from V and 10 bases from J, leaving 15 bases between. The germline CDR1 and CDR2 sequences are KGHDR and SFDVKD. CDR3 length: 14 residues. CDR3 region: CATSDGGPYREQFF. As DNA, the CDR3 is TGTGCCACCAGTGATGGAGGGCCCTACCGCGAGCAGTTCTTC.

The rearrangement uses TRBV20-1 and TRBJ1-6; D is ambiguous. Germline V lookup: CDR1 DFQATT, CDR2 SNEGSKA (reference sequence). V shed 6 bases and J shed 7 bases, with 7 bases lying between them. This CDR3 contains 11 residues. CDR3 in amino acids: CSAGRNSPLHF. The DNA of the CDR3 is TGCAGTGCCGGGAGAAATTCACCCCTCCACTTT.

The chain employs TRBV19 and TRBJ2-3; D gene uncertain. The CDR3 runs to 16 residues. V was pared by 6 bases and J by 0 bases, with 16 bases between. CDR1 LNHDA and CDR2 SQIVND come from the germline V gene (reference sequence). Written as DNA, the CDR3 is TGTGCCAGTAGCCTTCTGACAACCCCTAGCACAGATACGCAGTATTTT. Its translation is CASSLLTTPSTDTQYF.

This clone was counted a single time. This CDR3 is CASRRQGLEQPQHF. As DNA, the CDR3 is TGTGCCAGCAGGCGACAGGGATTAGAACAGCCCCAGCATTTT. The chain is built from TRBV2 and TRBJ1-5; 7 positions match TRBD1. Per the germline V gene, CDR1 is SNHLY and CDR2 is FYNNEI. V lost 6 bases, J lost 7 bases, and 9 bases stayed unmatched. The CDR3 covers 14 residues.

This sequence joins TRBV5-1 and TRBJ2-3; 16 bases align to TRBD2. The germline V gene has CDR1 SGHRS and CDR2 YFSETQ. V lost 4 bases to trimming and J lost 3 bases; unmatched junction nucleotides: 2. CDR3 size: 16 residues. CDR3 loop: CASSQGLAGGTDTQYF. DNA for the CDR3: TGCGCCAGCAGCCAGGGACTAGCGGGAGGGACAGATACGCAGTATTTT.

The chain links TRBV7-2 to TRBJ2-1, with 8 bases matching TRBD2. Germline trimming cut 5 bases from V and 8 bases from J; bases unmatched to any gene: 14. Per germline, CDR1 SGHTA and CDR2 FQGNSA. The CDR3 contains 16 residues. CDR3 coding DNA: TGTGCCAGCAGCGATAGCGGGAAATTATTCGGCTATGAGCAGTTCTTC. Translated, it gives CASSDSGKLFGYEQFF.

The chain recombines TRBV28 with TRBJ2-7; D may be TRBD2 (7 bases). Trimming removed 1 base from V and 6 bases from J, with 16 bases in between. Germline CDR1 MDHEN, CDR2 SYDVKM. The CDR3 totals 15 residues. DNA for the CDR3: TGTGCCAGCAGTTTATCAATAAGGGGGGGGCGCGAGCAGTACTTC. It specifies CASSLSIRGGREQYF.

The chain uses TRBV29-1 and TRBJ2-2, with TRBD2 as a possible D gene (5 bases). The CDR3 consists of 13 residues. The germline V and J ends were trimmed by 6 bases and 2 bases, with 10 bases remaining between them. Germline CDR1 reads SQVTM; CDR2 reads ANQGSEA. The CDR3 region is CSVAAINTGELFF. DNA of the CDR3: TGCAGCGTAGCGGCCATAAACACCGGGGAGCTGTTTTTT.

This clone was observed once. The V gene is TRBV5-1, the J gene TRBJ2-2, with a tentative D call TRBD2 (6 bases). Per the germline V gene, CDR1 is SGHRS and CDR2 is YFSETQ. The CDR3 has 16 amino acids. Trimming took 0 bases from V and 0 from J, leaving 9 bases between them. In DNA form, the CDR3 reads TGCGCCAGCAGCTTGGTTCTAGCGACGAACACCGGGGAGCTGTTTTTT. As protein: CASSLVLATNTGELFF.

The count of this clone is one. The chain is built from TRBV5-5 and TRBJ1-5, with D perhaps matching TRBD1 (5 bases). CDR1 and CDR2 (germline): SGHKS, YYEKEE (reference sequence). Trimming removed 4 bases at V and 5 bases at J, with 16 bases between. CDR3 length equals 15 residues. CDR3 amino acids: CASSPAGGLYQPQHF. CDR3 bases: TGTGCCAGCAGCCCGGCCGGGGGACTTTATCAGCCCCAGCATTTT.

This rearrangement joins TRBV7-9 to TRBJ2-7; TRBD2 aligns across 9 bases. The CDR3 sequence is 16 residues long. Trimming removed 5 bases from V and 0 bases from J; junction bases left unmatched: 8. From germline, CDR1 is SEHNR and CDR2 FQNEAQ (reference sequence). Written as DNA, the CDR3 is TGTGCCAGCAGCCCCGCCGCTAGCGGGGTCTCCTACGAGCAGTACTTC. Translated, it gives CASSPAASGVSYEQYF.

CDR3 nucleotides: TGCGCCAGCAGCCAAGAATGGGGAATAGCGGGAGGGTACGAGCAGTACTTC. Its translation is CASSQEWGIAGGYEQYF. V usage is TRBV4-3 and J usage is TRBJ2-7, with 11 positions matching TRBD2. Trimming took 0 bases from V and 4 from J; bases not matched to a gene: 8. The germline V gene encodes CDR1 LGHNA and CDR2 YSLEER. This CDR3 has 17 amino acids.

The chain is built from TRBV7-3 and TRBJ2-3, with no clear D. Germline V lookup: CDR1 SGHTA, CDR2 FQGTGA. V lost 8 bases, J lost 10 bases, and 13 bases lay in between. CDR3 length equals 11 residues. This CDR3 reads CASGDSEAQYF. The CDR3 DNA follows: TGTGCCAGCGGAGATAGTGAAGCGCAGTATTTT.

The rearrangement joins TRBV7-9 to TRBJ2-7; D may be TRBD1 (6 bases). The length of the CDR3 is 15 residues. The germline V gene encodes CDR1 SEHNR and CDR2 FQNEAQ (reference sequence). V lost 5 bases and J 2 bases, leaving 16 bases between the germline ends. The CDR3 spells CASSLRQAMTYEQYF. In nucleotides, the CDR3 is TGTGCCAGCAGCCTCCGACAGGCAATGACCTACGAGCAGTACTTC.

This chain uses TRBV28 with TRBJ2-1; 8 bases fit TRBD2. This CDR3 comprises 14 residues. Germline-derived CDR1 and CDR2 are MDHEN and SYDVKM. V shed 5 bases and J 9 bases; nucleotides not matched to a gene: 9. CDR3 sequence: CASSPSGSIFEQFF. CDR3 nucleotides: TGTGCCAGCAGTCCCAGCGGGAGTATCTTTGAGCAGTTCTTC.

This clone has more than one count but fewer than ten. V and J are TRBV27 and TRBJ2-7; maybe TRBD2 (5 bases). The CDR3 consists of 14 residues. Germline V gives CDR1 MNHEY, CDR2 SMNVEV (reference sequence). V was trimmed by 5 bases and J by 2 bases, leaving 13 bases between them. The chain's CDR3 is CASSTASGPYEQYF. Written as DNA, the CDR3 is TGTGCCAGCAGTACCGCCAGCGGCCCCTACGAGCAGTACTTC.